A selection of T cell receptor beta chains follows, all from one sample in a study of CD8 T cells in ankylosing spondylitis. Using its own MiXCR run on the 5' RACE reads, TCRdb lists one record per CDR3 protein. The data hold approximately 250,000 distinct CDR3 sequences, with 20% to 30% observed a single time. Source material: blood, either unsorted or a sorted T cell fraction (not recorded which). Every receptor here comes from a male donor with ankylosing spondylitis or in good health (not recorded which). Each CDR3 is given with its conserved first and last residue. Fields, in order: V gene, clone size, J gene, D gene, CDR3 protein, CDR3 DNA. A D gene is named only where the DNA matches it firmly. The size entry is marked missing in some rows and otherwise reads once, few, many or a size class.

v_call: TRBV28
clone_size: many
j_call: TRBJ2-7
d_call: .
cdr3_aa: CASSGLIYEQYF
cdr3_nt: TGTGCCAGCTCCGGACTGATTTACGAGCAGTACTTC

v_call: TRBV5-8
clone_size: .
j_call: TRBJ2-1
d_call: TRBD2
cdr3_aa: CAATSGVYNEQFF
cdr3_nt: TGTGCCGCGACTAGCGGGGTCTACAATGAGCAGTTCTTC

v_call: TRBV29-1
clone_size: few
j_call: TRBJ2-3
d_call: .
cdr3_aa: CSVESPDTQYF
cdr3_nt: TGCAGCGTTGAGTCCCCAGATACGCAGTATTTT

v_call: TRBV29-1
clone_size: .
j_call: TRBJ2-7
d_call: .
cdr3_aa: CSVEEGYGEQYF
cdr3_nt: TGCAGCGTTGAAGAGGGCTACGGCGAGCAGTACTTC

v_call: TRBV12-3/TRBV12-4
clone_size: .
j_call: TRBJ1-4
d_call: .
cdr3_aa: CASSLGGEGYEKLFF
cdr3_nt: TGTGCCAGCAGTTTAGGGGGCGAGGGGTATGAAAAACTGTTTTTT

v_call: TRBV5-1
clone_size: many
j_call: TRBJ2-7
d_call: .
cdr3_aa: CASSPRGGSNNPYEQYF
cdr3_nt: TGCGCCAGCAGCCCCCGCGGAGGGTCCAATAACCCCTACGAGCAGTACTTC

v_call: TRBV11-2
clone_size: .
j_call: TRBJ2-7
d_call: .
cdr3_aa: CASSFSTGLSYEQYF
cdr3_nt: TGTGCCAGCAGCTTCTCGACAGGTTTAAGCTACGAGCAGTACTTC

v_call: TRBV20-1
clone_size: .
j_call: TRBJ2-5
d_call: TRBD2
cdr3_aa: CSAEATSAIQETQYF
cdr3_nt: TGCAGTGCCGAAGCGACTAGCGCAATCCAAGAGACCCAGTACTTC

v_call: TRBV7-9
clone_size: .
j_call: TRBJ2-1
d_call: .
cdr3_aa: CASSLALGIHEQFF
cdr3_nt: TGTGCCAGCAGCTTAGCGCTCGGCATCCATGAGCAGTTCTTC

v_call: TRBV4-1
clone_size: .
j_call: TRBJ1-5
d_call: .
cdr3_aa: CASSQDERGQPQHF
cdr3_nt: TGCGCCAGCAGCCAAGATGAGCGGGGACAGCCCCAGCATTTT

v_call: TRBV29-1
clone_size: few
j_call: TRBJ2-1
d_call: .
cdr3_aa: CSVGLGAGMYNEQFF
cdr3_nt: TGCAGCGTTGGTCTTGGGGCAGGGATGTACAATGAGCAGTTCTTC

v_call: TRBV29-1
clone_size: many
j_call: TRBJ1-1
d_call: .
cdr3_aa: CSVAGMRPSEAFF
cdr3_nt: TGCAGCGTTGCGGGGATGCGGCCCTCCGAAGCTTTCTTT